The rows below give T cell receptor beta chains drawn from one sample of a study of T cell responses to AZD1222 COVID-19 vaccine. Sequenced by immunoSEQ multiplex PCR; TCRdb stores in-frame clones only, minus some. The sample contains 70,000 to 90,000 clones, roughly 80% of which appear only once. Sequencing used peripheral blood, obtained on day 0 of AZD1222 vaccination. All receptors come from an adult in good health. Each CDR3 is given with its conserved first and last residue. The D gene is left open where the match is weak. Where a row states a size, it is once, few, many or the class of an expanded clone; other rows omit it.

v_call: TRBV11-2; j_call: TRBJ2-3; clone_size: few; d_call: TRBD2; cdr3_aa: CASSNSGSTDTQYF; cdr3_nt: TGTGCCAGCAGCAATAGCGGGAGTACAGATACGCAGTATTTT
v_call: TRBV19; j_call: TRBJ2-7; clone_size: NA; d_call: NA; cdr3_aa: CASSGDATYEQYF; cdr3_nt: TGTGCCAGTAGTGGGGACGCGACCTACGAGCAGTACTTC
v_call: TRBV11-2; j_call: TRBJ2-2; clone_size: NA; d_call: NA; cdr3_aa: CASTARGLGTGELFF; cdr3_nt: TGTGCCAGCACCGCCCGGGGGCTGGGCACCGGGGAGCTGTTTTTT
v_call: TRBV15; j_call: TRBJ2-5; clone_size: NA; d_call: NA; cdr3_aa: CATSSGNWGVETQYF; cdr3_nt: TGTGCCACCAGCAGCGGAAATTGGGGAGTAGAGACCCAGTACTTC
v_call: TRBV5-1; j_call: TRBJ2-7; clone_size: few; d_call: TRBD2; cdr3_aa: CASSLAGLAGRNEQYF; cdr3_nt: TGCGCCAGCAGCTTGGCGGGACTAGCGGGACGGAACGAGCAGTACTTC
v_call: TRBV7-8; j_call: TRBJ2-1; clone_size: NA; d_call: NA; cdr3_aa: CASSLGQGAYNEQFF; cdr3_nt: TGTGCCAGCAGCTTAGGGCAGGGAGCCTACAATGAGCAGTTCTTC
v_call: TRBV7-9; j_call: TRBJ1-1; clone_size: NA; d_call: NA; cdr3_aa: CASSSGGGTEAFF; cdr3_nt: TGTGCCAGCAGCTCCGGAGGGGGCACTGAAGCTTTCTTT
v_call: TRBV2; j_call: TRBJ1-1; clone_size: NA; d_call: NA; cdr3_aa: CASSVPGDHTEAFF; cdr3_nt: TGTGCCAGCAGTGTCCCAGGGGATCATACTGAAGCTTTCTTT
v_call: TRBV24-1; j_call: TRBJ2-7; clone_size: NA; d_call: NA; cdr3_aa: CATSVEQGRNEQYF; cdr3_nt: TGTGCCACCAGTGTAGAACAGGGGAGGAACGAGCAGTACTTC
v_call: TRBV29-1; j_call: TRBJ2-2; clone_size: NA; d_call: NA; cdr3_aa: CSVEVGSTGELFF; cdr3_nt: TGCAGCGTTGAAGTAGGAAGCACCGGGGAGCTGTTTTTT
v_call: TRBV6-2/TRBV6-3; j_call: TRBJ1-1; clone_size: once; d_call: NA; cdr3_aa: CASSKRATEAFF; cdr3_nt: TGTGCCAGCAGTAAAAGAGCGACTGAAGCTTTCTTT
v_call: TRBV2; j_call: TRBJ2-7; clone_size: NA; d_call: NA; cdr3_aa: CASSESGSSYEQYF; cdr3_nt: TGTGCCAGCAGTGAATCAGGTTCCTCCTACGAGCAGTACTTC
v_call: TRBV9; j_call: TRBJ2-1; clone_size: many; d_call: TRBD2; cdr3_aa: CASSVEPSGRVGDEQFF; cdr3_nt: TGTGCCAGCAGCGTAGAGCCTAGCGGGAGGGTCGGGGATGAGCAGTTCTTC
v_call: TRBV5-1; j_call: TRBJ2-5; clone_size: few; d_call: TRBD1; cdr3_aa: CASSASTGTETQYF; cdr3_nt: TGCGCCAGCAGCGCATCGACAGGGACGGAGACCCAGTACTTC
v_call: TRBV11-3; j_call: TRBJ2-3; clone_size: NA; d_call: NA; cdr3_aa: CASSLVPTDTQYF; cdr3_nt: TGTGCCAGCAGCTTAGTGCCCACAGATACGCAGTATTTT
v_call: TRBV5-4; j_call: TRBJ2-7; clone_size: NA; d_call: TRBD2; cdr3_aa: CASSPETSGAYEQYF; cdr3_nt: TGTGCCAGCAGCCCCGAGACTAGCGGCGCCTACGAGCAGTACTTC
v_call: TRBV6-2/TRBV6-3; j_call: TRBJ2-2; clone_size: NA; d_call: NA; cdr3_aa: CASSFDRLTGELFF; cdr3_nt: TGTGCCAGCAGTTTCGACCGTCTCACCGGGGAGCTGTTTTTT
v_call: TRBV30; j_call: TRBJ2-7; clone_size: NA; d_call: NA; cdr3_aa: CAWSVSWGLPYEQYF; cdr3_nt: TGTGCCTGGAGTGTTTCGTGGGGGTTGCCATACGAGCAGTACTTC
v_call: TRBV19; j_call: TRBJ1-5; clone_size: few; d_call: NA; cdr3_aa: CASSGQKNQPQHF; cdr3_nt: TGTGCCAGTAGTGGTCAGAAGAATCAGCCCCAGCATTTT
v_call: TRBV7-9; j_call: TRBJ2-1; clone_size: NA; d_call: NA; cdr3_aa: CASSLGGGSYNEQFF; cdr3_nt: TGTGCCAGCAGCTTAGGAGGGGGGTCCTACAATGAGCAGTTCTTC
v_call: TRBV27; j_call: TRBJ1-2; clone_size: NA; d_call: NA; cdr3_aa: CASSSNQGRHGYTF; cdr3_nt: TGTGCCAGCAGTTCGAATCAGGGAAGGCATGGCTACACCTTC
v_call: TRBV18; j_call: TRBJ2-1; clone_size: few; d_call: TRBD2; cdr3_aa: CASSAVQGTAGGSHEQFF; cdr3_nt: TGTGCCAGCTCAGCCGTACAGGGAACGGCGGGAGGAAGTCATGAGCAGTTCTTC
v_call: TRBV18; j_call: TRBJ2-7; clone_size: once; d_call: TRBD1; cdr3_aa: CASSPGQGTYEQYF; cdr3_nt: TGTGCCAGCTCACCGGGACAGGGTACCTACGAGCAGTACTTC
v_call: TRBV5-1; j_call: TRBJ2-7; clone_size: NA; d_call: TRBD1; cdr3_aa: CASSMTGDTYEQYF; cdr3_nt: TGCGCCAGCAGCATGACAGGGGACACCTACGAGCAGTACTTC
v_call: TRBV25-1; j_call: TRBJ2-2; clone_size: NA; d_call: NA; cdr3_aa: CASSAMTRPNTGELFF; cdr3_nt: TGTGCCAGCAGTGCAATGACAAGACCGAACACCGGGGAGCTGTTTTTT
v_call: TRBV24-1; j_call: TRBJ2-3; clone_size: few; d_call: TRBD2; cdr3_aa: CATSDPREADTQYF; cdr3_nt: TGTGCCACCAGTGATCCCCGGGAGGCAGATACGCAGTATTTT
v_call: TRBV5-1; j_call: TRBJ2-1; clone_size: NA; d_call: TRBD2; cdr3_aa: CASSLSGLADNEQFF; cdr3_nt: TGCGCCAGCAGCTTGTCAGGACTAGCGGACAATGAGCAGTTCTTC
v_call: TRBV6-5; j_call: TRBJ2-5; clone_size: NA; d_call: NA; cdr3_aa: CASSHSPQETQYF; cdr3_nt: TGTGCCAGCAGTCACAGTCCCCAAGAGACCCAGTACTTC
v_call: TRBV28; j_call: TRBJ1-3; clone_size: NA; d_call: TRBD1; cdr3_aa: CASSYWDRGNTIYF; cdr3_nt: TGTGCCAGCAGCTACTGGGACAGAGGAAACACCATATATTTT
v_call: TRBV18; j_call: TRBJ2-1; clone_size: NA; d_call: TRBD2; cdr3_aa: CASGLRELTSEQFF; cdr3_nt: TGTGCCAGCGGGTTGCGGGAGTTGACCAGTGAGCAGTTCTTC
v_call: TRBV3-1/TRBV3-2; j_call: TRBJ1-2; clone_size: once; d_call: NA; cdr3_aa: CASSPTLDLRDYGYTF; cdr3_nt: TGTGCCAGCAGCCCAACCTTGGACCTTCGGGACTATGGCTACACCTTC
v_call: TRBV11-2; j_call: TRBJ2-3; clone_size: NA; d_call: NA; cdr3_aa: CASSLKDTQYF; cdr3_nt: TGTGCCAGCAGTTTAAAGGATACGCAGTATTTT
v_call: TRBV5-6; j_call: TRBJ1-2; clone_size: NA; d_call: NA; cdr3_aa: CASSVNYGYTF; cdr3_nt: TGTGCCAGCAGCGTTAACTATGGCTACACCTTC